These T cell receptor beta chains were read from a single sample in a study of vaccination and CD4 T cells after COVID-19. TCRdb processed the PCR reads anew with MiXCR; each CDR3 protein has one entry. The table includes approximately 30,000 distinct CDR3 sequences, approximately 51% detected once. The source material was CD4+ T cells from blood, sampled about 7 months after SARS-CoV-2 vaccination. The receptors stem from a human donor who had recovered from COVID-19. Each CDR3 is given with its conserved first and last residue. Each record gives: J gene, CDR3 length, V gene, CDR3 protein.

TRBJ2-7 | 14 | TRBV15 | CATSRVGHAYEQYF
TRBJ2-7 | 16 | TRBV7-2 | CASSPDLTSGRSEQYF
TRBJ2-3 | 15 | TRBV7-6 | CASSLALLREDTQYF
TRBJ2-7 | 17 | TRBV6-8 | CASRLKGGSGGSYEQYF
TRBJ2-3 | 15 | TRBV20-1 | CSAIVGVASSDTQYF
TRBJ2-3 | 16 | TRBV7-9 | CASRYTKSGGTDTQYF
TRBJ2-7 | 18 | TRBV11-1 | CASSPNPRLRGTGNEQYF
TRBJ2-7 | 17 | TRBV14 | CASSQDLGTGLRGEQYF
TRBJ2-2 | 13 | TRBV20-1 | CSARDANTGELFF
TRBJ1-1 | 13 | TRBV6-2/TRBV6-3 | CASGNRGFTEAFF
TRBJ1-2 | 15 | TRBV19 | CASQKGDRQNYGYTF
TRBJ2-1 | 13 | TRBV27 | CASGRGIYNEQFF
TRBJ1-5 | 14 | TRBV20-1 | CSARYGSRNQPQHF
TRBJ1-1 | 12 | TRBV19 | CASSMGHYEAFF
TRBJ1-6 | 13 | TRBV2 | CASSVMGDSPLHF
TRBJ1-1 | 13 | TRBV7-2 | CASSLGARTEAFF
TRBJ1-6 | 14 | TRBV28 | CASSLAGGHSPLHF
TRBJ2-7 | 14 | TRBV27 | CASSPSSGIYEQYF
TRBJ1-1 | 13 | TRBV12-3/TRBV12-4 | CASRVQRNTEAFF
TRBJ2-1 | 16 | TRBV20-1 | CSARDFTASTYNEQFF
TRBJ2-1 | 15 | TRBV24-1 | CATSDPTGSGGGQFF
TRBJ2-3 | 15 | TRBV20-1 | CSGLLAGGLTDTQYF
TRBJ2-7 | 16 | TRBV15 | CATSREGGTGGIEQYF
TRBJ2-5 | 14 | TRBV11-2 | CASSAGGRQETQYF
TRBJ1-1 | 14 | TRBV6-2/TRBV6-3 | CASSYSRQVSLAFF
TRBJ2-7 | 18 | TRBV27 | CASSSPPGRGLNSYEQYF
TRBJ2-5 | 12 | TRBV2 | CASGFGQETQYF
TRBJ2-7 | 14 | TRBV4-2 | CASSHGTGGNEQYF
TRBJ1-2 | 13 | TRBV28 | CASSFPAIRGYTF
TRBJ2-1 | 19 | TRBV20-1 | CSARTSGSHSPSSYNEQFF
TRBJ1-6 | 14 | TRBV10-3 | CAIGPAGWDSPLHF
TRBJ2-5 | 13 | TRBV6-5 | CASSRAARETQYF
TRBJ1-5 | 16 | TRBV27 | CASRLSTGRNNQPQHF
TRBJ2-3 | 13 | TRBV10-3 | CAIASGPTDTQYF
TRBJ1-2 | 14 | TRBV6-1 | CASSAGSFTKGYTF
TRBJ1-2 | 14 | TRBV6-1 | CASSEGRRPYGYTF
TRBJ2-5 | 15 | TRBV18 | CASSPRQGNIETQYF
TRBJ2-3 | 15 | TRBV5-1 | CASSSAGASTDTQYF
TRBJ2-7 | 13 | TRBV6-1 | CASSQWGAGEQYF
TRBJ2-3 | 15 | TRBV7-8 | CASSTGLAGRDTQYF
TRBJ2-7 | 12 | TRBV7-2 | CASSAVNYEQYF
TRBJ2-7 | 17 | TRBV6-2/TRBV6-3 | CASSYSPLAGSDYEQYF
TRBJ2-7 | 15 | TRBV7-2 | CASSLAFGVSYEQYF
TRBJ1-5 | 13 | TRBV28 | CASSLRPGQPQHF
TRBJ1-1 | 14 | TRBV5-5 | CASSLVSGNTEAFF
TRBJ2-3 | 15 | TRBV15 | CATTPSGTSTDTQYF
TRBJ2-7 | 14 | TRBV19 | CASTQTVRSYEQYF
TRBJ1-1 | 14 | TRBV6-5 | CASSSQGGNTEAFF
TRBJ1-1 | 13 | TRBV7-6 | CASSTEGNTKAFF
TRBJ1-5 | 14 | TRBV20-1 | CSARRGLSNQPQHF